The source of this TCR beta chain is a study of cytomegalovirus exposure and HLA in healthy donors. As for the study in general: Among around 200 million T cells, an earlier analysis found roughly 120 million unique TCR beta sequences.

The PCR had 60 Vbeta and 13 Jbeta primers. TCRdb's table, derived via immunoSEQ multiplex PCR, lists solely in-frame clones and lacks some. There are around 200,000 clones in the sample; under 80% occur only once, and 0.2% to 0.25% lies in the top ten. This CDR3 region has 18 residues. V gave up 3 bases and J gave up 2 bases; unmatched junction bases: 9. CDR1 MGHRA and CDR2 YSYEKL come from the germline V gene. This TCR derives from a girl aged 2-10 years in good health and CMV-seronegative. The chain recombines TRBV4-1 with TRBJ2-2; 10 nucleotides line up with TRBD2. Sequenced material: PBMCs. CDR3 protein: CASSHWISGRSNTGELFF. DNA for the CDR3: TGCGCCAGCAGCCATTGGATTAGCGGGAGGTCTAACACCGGGGAGCTGTTTTTT.